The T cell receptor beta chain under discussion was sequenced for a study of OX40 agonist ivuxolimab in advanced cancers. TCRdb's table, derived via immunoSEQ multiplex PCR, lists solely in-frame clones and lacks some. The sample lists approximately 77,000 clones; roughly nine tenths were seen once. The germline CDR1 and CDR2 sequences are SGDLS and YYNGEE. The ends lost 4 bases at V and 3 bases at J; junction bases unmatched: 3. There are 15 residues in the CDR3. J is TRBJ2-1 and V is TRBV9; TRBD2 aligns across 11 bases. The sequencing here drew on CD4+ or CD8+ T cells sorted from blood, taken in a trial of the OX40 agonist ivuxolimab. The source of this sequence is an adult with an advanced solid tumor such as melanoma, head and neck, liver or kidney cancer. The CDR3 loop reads CASSLGTSGYNEQFF. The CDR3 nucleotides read TGTGCCAGCAGCCTAGGGACTAGCGGCTACAATGAGCAGTTCTTC.